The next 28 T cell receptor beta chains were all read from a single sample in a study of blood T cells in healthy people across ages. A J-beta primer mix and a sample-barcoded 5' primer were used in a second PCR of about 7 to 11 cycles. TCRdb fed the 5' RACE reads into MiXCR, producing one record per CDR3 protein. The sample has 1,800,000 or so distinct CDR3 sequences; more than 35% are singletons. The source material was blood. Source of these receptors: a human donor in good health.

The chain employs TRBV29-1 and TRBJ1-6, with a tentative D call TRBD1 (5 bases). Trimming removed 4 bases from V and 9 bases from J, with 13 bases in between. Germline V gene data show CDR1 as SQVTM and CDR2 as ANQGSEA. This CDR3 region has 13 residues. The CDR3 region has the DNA TGCAGCGTTGCCGACAGTCAGTTTTCACCCCTCCACTTT. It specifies CSVADSQFSPLHF.

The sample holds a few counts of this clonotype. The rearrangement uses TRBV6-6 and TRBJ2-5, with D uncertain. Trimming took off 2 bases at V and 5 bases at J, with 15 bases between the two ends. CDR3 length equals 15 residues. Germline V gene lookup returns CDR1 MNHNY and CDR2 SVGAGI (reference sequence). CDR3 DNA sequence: TGTGCCAGCAGTTACGCCAGGCAACCTGGGGAGACCCAGTACTTC. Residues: CASSYARQPGETQYF.

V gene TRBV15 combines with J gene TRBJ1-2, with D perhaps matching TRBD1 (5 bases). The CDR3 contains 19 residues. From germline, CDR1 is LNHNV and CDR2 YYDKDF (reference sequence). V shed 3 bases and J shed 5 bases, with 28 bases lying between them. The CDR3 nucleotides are TGTGCCACCAGCAGTTTTTCCCCAGCCAACGAAGTAGGGGCGTATGGCTACACCTTC. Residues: CATSSFSPANEVGAYGYTF.

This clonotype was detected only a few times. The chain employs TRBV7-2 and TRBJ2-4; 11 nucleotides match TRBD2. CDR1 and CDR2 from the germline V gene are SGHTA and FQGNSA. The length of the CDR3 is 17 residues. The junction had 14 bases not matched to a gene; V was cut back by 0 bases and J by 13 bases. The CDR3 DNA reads TGTGCCAGCAGCTTAGCCCCTAGCGGGGGGCCAGACCTGGAGCAGTACTTC. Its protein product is CASSLAPSGGPDLEQYF.

The CDR3 region is CASSSLQGRGEQYF. The CDR3 nucleotides are TGTGCCAGCAGCTCTCTACAGGGACGGGGAGAGCAGTACTTC. The chain employs TRBV7-2 and TRBJ2-4, with TRBD1 as a possible D gene (6 bases). V shed 4 bases and J shed 13 bases, with 20 bases lying between them. This CDR3 spans 14 amino acids. CDR1 and CDR2 (germline): SGHTA, FQGNSA.

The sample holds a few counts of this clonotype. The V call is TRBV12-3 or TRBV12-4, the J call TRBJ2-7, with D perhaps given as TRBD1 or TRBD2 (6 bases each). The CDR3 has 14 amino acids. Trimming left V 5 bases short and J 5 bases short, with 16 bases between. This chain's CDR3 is CASSPPPGGNEQYF. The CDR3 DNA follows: TGTGCCAGCAGTCCCCCCCCCGGGGGCAACGAGCAGTACTTC.

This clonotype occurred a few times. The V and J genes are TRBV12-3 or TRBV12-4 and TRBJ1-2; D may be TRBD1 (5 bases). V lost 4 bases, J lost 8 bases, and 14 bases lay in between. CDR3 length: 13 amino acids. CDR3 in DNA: TGTGCCAGCAGTTCCGGGACGCCCCACGGCTACACCTTC. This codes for CASSSGTPHGYTF.

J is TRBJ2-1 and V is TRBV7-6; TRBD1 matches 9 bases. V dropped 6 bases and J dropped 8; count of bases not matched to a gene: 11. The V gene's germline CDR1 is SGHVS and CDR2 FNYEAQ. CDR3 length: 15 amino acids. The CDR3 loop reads CASSSRQGVYDEQFF. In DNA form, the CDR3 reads TGTGCCAGCAGTTCCCGACAGGGGGTTTACGATGAGCAGTTCTTC.

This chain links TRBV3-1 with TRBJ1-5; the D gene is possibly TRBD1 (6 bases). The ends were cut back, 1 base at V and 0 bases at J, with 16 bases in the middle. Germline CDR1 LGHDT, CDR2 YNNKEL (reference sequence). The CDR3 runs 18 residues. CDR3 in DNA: TGTGCCAGCAGCCAAGCCATGTGGGGGCGGGATAGCAATCAGCCCCAGCATTTT. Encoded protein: CASSQAMWGRDSNQPQHF.

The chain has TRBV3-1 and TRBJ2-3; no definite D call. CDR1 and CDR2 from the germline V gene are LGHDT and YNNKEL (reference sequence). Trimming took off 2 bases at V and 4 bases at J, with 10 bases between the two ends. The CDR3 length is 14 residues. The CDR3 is CASSQWGRADTQYF. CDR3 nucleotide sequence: TGTGCCAGCAGCCAATGGGGTAGGGCAGATACGCAGTATTTT.

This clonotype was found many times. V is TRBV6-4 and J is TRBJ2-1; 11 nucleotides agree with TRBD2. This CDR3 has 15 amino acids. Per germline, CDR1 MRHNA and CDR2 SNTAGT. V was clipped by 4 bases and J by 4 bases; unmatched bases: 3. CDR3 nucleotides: TGTGCCAGCAGTGGTGGGACTAGCGGATACAATGAGCAGTTCTTC. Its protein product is CASSGGTSGYNEQFF.

Here the CDR3 DNA reads TGTGCCACCAAAGGGACAGGGATGAGCAATGAGCAGTTCTTC. This encodes CATKGTGMSNEQFF. The genes are TRBV24-1 and TRBJ2-1, with 9 bases aligning to TRBD1. The length of the CDR3 is 14 residues. The germline V gene has CDR1 KGHDR and CDR2 SFDVKD. The junction had 7 bases not matched to a gene; V was cut back by 8 bases and J by 6 bases.

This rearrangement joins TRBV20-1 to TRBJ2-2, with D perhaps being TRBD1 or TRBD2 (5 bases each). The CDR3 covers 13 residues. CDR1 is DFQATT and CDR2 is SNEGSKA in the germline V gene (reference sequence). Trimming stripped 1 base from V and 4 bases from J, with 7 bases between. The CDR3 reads CSARVRGTGELFF. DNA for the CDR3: TGCAGTGCTAGAGTGAGGGGCACCGGGGAGCTGTTTTTT.

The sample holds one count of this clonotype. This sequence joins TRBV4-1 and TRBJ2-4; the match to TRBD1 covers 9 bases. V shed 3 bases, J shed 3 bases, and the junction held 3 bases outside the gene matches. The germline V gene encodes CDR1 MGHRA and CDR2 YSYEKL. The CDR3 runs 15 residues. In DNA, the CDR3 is TGCGCCAGCAGCCAGTTGGGACAGGGCAAAAACATTCAGTACTTC. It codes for CASSQLGQGKNIQYF.

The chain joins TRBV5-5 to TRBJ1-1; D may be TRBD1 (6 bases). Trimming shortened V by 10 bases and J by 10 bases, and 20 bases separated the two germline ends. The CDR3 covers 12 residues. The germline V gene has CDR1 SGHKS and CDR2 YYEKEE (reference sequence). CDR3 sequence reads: CAWSDNLGGAFF. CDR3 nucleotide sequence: TGTGCCTGGAGTGATAATTTAGGGGGAGCTTTCTTT. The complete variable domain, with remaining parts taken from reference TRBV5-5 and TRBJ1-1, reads DAGVTQSPTHLIKTRGQQVTLRCSPISGHKSVSWYQQVLGQGPQFIFQYYEKEERGRGNFPDRFSARQFPNYSSELNVNALLLGDSALYLCAWSDNLGGAFFGQGTRLTVV.

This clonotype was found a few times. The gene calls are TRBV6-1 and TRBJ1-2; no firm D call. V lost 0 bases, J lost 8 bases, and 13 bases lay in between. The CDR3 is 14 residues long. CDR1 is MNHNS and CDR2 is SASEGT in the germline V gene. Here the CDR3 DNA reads TGTGCCAGCAGTGAAGCGGGCACGGTAAGGGGCTACACCTTC. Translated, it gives CASSEAGTVRGYTF.

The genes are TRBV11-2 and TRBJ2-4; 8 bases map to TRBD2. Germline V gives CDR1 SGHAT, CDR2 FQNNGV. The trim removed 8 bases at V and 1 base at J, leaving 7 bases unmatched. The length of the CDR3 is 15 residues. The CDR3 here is CASGSGGGAKNIQYF. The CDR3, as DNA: TGTGCCAGCGGGAGCGGGGGTGGGGCCAAAAACATTCAGTACTTC.

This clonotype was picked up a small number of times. The CDR3 DNA reads TGTGCCAGCAGCGCCTTGGGGGATGACTACAATGAGCAGTTCTTC. It is translated as CASSALGDDYNEQFF. This chain joins TRBV7-3 and TRBJ2-1; either TRBD1 or TRBD2 may fit D (5 bases each). The germline V gene has CDR1 SGHTA and CDR2 FQGTGA. The ends were cut back, 5 bases at V and 3 bases at J, with 14 bases in the middle. This CDR3 region has 15 residues.

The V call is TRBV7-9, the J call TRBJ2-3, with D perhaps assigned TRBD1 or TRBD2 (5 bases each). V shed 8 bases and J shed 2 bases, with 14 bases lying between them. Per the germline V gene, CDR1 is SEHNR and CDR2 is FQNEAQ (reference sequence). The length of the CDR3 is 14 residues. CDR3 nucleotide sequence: TGTGCCAGCTGTCCGGGACGGTACACAGATACGCAGTATTTT. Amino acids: CASCPGRYTDTQYF.

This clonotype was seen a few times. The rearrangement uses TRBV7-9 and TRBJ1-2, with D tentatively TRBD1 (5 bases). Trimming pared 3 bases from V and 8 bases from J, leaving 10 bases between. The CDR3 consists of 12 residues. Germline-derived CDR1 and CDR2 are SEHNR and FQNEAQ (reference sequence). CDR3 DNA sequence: TGTGCCAGCAGCTTTGCGGGGCAGGGCTACACCTTC. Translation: CASSFAGQGYTF.

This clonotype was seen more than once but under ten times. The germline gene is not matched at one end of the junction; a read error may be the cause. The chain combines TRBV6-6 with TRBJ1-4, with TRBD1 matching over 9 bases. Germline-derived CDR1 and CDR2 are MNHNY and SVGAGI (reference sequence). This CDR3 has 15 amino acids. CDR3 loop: CASTYGTGRIGKLFF. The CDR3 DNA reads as TGTGCCAGCACTTACGGGACAGGGAGGATTGGGAAACTGTTTTTT.

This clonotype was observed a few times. For the CDR3, the DNA is TGTGCCAGCAGTTACCAGTGGCCCTACAATGAGCAGTTCTTC. Translating gives CASSYQWPYNEQFF. The chain uses TRBV27 and TRBJ2-1; D unresolved. Germline assignment: CDR1 MNHEY and CDR2 SMNVEV (reference sequence). Deletions cut 4 bases from V and 2 bases from J, with 9 bases between. This CDR3 region has 14 residues.

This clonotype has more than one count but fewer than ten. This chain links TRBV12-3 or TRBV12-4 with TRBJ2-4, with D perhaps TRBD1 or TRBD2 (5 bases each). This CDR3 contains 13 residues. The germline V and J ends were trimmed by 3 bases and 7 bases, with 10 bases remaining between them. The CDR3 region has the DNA TGTGCCAGCAGTTTCGGGACGCTGAACATTCAGTACTTC. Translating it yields CASSFGTLNIQYF.

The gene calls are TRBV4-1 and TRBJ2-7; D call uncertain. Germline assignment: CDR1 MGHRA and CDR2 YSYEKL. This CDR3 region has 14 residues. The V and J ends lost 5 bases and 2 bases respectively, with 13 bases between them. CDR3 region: CASSYPTMAYEQYF. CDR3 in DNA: TGCGCCAGCAGCTACCCTACGATGGCCTACGAGCAGTACTTC.

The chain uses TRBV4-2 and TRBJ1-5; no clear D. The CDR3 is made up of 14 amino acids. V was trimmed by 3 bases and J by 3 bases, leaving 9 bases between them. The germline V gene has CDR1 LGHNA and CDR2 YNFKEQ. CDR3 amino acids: CASSHDRANQPQHF. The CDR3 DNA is TGTGCCAGCAGCCACGACCGGGCCAATCAGCCCCAGCATTTT.

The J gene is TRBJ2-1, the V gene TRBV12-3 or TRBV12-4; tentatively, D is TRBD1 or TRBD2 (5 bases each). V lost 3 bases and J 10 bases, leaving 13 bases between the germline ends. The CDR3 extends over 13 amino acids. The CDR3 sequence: CASSLGSGPEQFF. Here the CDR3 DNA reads TGTGCCAGCAGTTTGGGGTCGGGGCCGGAGCAGTTCTTC.

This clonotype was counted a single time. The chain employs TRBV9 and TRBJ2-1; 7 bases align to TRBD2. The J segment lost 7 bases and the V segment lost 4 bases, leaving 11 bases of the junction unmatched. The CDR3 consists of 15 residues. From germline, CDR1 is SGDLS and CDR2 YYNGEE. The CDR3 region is CASSPGGRGPNEQFF. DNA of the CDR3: TGTGCCAGCAGCCCGGGGGGTAGGGGACCTAATGAGCAGTTCTTC.

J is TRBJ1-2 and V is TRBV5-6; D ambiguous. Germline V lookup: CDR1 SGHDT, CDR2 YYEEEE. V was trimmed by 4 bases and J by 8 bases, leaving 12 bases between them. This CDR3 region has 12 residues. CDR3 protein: CASSPNSEGYTF. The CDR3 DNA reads TGTGCCAGCAGCCCTAATTCTGAGGGCTACACCTTC.